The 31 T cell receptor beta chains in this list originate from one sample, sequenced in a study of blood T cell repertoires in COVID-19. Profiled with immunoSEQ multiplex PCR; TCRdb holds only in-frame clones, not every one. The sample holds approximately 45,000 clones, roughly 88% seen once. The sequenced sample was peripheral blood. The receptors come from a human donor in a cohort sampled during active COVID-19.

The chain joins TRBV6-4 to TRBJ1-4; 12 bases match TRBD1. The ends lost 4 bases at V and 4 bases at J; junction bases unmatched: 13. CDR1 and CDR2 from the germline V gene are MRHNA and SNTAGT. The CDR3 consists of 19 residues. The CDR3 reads CASSVYPRDRGLGNEKLFF. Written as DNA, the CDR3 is TGTGCCAGCAGTGTCTACCCCCGGGACAGGGGGCTGGGTAATGAAAAACTGTTTTTT.

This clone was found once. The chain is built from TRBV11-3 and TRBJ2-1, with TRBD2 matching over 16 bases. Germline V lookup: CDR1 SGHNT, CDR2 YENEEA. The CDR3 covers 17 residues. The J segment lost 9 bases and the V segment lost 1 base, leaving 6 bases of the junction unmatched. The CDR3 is CASSLGGLAGGLGEQFF. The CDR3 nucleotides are TGTGCCAGCAGCTTAGGGGGACTAGCGGGAGGGCTTGGTGAGCAGTTCTTC.

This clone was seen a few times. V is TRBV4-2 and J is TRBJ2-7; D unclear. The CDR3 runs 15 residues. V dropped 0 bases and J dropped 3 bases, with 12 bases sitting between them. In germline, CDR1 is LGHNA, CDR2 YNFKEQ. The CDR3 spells CASSQDRSQLYEQYF. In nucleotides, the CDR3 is TGTGCCAGCAGCCAAGATAGGAGTCAGCTCTACGAGCAGTACTTC.

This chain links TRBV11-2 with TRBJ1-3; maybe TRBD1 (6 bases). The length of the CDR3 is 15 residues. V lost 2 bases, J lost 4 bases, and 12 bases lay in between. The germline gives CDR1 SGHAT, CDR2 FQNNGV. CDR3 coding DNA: TGTGCCAGCAGCTTAACAGGGTCTCCCGGAAACACCATATATTTT. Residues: CASSLTGSPGNTIYF.

The CDR3 nucleotides read TGTGCCAGCAGCCAACGACTAGGCCTGGGAGATACGCAGTATTTT. Translating gives CASSQRLGLGDTQYF. The rearrangement joins TRBV3-1 (or the pseudogene TRBV3-2) to TRBJ2-3; D possibly corresponds to TRBD2 (6 bases). The CDR3 is made up of 15 amino acids. The V and J ends lost 2 bases and 5 bases respectively, with 14 bases between them. CDR1 is LGHDT and CDR2 is YNNKEL in the germline V gene (reference sequence).

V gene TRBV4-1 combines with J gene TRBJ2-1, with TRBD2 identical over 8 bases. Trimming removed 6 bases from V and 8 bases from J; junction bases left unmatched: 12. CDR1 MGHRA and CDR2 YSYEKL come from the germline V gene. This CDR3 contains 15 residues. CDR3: CASRKPGGREDEQFF. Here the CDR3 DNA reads TGCGCCAGCAGAAAGCCGGGGGGGCGCGAGGATGAGCAGTTCTTC.

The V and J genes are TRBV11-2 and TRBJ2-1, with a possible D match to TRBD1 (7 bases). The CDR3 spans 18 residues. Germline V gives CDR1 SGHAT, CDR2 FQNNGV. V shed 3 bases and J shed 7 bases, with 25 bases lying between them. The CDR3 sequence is CASSFRGWQGGLGNEQFF. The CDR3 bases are TGTGCCAGCAGCTTTAGAGGGTGGCAGGGGGGTCTGGGTAATGAGCAGTTCTTC.

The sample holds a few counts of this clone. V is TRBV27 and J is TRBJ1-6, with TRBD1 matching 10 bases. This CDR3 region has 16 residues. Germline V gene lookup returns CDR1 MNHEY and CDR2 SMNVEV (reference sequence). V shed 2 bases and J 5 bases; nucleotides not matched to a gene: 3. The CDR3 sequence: CASSLKGQGNNSPLHF. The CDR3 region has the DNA TGTGCCAGCAGTTTAAAGGGACAGGGGAATAATTCACCCCTCCACTTT.

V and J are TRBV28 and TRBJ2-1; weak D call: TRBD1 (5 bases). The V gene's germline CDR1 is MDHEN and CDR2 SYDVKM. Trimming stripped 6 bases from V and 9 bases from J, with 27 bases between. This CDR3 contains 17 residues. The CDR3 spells CASSPLAQGRRWSEQFF. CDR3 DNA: TGTGCCAGCAGCCCCTTAGCCCAGGGCCGAAGATGGAGTGAGCAGTTCTTC. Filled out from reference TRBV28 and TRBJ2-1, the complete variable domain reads DVKVTQSSRYLVKRTGEKVFLECVQDMDHENMFWYRQDPGLGLRLIYFSYDVKMKEKGDIPEGYSVSREKKERFSLILESASTNQTSMYLCASSPLAQGRRWSEQFFGPGTRLTVL.

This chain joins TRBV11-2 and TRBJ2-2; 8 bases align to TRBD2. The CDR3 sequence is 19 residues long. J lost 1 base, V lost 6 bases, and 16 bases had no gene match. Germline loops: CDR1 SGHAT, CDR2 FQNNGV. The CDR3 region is CASRRFPGLGNRNTGELFF. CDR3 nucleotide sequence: TGTGCCAGCAGACGCTTTCCGGGACTAGGGAATCGGAACACCGGGGAGCTGTTTTTT.

The CDR3 region has the DNA TGTGCCAGCAGCTGGGACAGGGAAGAGACCCAGTACTTC. It codes for CASSWDREETQYF. This chain joins TRBV5-8 and TRBJ2-5, with 9 bases fitting TRBD1. Germline V gene data show CDR1 as SGHTS and CDR2 as YDEGEE. The V and J ends lost 3 bases and 3 bases, in that order; junction bases with no gene match: 0. CDR3 length equals 13 residues. Looking up the rest from reference TRBV5-8 and TRBJ2-5 gives the full variable domain: EAGVTQSPTHLIKTRGQQATLRCSPISGHTSVYWYQQALGLGLQFLLWYDEGEERNRGNFPPRFSGRQFPNYSSELNVNALELEDSALYLCASSWDREETQYFGPGTRLLVL.

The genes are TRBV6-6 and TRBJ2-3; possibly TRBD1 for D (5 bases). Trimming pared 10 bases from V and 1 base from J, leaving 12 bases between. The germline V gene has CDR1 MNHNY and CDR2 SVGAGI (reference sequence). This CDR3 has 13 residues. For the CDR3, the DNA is TGTGCCACGGTAATAGGGGGCACAGATACGCAGTATTTT. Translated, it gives CATVIGGTDTQYF.

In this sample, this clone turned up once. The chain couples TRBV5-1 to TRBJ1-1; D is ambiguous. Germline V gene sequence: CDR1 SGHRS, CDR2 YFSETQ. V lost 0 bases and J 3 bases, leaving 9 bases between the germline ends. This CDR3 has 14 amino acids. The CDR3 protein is CASSLDHGDTEAFF. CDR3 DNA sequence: TGCGCCAGCAGCTTGGATCACGGAGACACTGAAGCTTTCTTT.

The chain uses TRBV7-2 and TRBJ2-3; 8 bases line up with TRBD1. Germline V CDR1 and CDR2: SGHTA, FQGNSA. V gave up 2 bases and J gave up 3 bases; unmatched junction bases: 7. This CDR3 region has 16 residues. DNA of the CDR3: TGTGCCAGCAGCTTAAAATCAGGGGGCTTAACAGATACGCAGTATTTT. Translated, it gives CASSLKSGGLTDTQYF.

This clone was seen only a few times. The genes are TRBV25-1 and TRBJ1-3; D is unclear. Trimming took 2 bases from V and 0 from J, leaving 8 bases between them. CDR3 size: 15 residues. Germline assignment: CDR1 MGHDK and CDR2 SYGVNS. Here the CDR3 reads CASSELRSSGNTIYF. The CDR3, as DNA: TGTGCCAGCAGTGAACTCCGGAGCTCTGGAAACACCATATATTTT.

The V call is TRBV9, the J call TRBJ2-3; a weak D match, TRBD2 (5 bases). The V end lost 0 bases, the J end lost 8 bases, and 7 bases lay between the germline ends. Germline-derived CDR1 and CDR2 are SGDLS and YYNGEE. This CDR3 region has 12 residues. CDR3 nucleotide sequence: TGTGCCAGCAGCGTAGGTCGGGGTACGCAGTATTTT. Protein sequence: CASSVGRGTQYF.

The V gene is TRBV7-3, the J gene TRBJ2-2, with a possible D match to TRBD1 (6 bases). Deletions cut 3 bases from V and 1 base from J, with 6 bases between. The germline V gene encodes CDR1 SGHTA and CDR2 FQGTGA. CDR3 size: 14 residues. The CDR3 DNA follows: TGTGCCAGCAGCTTGACAGGGAACACCGGGGAGCTGTTTTTT. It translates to CASSLTGNTGELFF.

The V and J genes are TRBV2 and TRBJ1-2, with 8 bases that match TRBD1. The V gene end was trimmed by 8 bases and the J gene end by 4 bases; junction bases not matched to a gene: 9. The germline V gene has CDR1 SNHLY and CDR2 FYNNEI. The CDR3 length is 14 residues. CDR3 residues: CASGQGALGYGYTF. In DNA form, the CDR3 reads TGTGCCAGCGGGCAGGGGGCTCTGGGCTATGGCTACACCTTC. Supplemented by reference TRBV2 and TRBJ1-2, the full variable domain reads EPEVTQTPSHQVTQMGQEVILRCVPISNHLYFYWYRQILGQKVEFLVSFYNNEISEKSEIFDDQFSVERPDGSNFTLKIRSTKLEDSAMYFCASGQGALGYGYTFGSGTRLTVV.

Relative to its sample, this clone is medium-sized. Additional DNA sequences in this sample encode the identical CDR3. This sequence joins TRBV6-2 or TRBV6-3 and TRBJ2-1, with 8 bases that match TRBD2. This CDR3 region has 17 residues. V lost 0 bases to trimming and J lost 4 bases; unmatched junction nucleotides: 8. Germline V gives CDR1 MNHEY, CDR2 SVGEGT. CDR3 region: CASSYSGTSGIYNEQFF. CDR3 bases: TGTGCCAGCAGTTACTCGGGTACTAGCGGAATATACAATGAGCAGTTCTTC.

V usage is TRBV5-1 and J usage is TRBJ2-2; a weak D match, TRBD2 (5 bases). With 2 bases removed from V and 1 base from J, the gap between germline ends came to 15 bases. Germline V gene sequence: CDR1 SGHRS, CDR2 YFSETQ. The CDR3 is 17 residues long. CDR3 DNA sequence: TGCGCCAGCAGCTTCCTGGGAGCCATCAGGAACACCGGGGAGCTGTTTTTT. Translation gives CASSFLGAIRNTGELFF.

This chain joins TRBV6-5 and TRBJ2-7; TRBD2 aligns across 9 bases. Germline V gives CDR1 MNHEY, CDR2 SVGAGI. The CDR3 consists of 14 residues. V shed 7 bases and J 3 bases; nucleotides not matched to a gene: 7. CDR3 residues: CASKVAGEVYEQYF. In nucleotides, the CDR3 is TGTGCCAGCAAGGTAGCGGGGGAAGTCTACGAGCAGTACTTC.

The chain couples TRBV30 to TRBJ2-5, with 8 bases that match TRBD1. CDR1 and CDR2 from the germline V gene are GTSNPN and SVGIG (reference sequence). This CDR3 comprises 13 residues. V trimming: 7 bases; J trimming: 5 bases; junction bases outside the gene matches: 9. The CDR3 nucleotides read TGTGCCTTAAGACAGGGGACACAGGAGACCCAGTACTTC. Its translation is CALRQGTQETQYF.

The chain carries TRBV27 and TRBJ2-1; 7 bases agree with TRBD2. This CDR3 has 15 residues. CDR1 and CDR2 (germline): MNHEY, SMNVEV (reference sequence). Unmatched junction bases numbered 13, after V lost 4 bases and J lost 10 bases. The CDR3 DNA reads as TGTGCCAGCAGTTCGAGGGTCGGCGGGAGAGGGGAGCAGTTCTTC. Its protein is CASSSRVGGRGEQFF.

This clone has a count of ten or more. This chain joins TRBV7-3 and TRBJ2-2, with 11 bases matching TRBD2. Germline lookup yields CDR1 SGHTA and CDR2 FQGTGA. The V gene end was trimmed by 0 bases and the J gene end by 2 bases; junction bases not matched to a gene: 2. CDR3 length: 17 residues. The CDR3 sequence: CASSLTGTSGNTGELFF. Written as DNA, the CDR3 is TGTGCCAGCAGCTTAACGGGGACTAGCGGAAACACCGGGGAGCTGTTTTTT.

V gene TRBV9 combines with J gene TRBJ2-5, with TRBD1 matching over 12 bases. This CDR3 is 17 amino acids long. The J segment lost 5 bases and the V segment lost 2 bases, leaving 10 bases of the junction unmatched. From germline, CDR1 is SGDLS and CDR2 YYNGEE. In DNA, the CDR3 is TGTGCCAGCAGCGTCCGGGACAGGGGGCTCTTGGGGGAGACCCAGTACTTC. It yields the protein CASSVRDRGLLGETQYF.

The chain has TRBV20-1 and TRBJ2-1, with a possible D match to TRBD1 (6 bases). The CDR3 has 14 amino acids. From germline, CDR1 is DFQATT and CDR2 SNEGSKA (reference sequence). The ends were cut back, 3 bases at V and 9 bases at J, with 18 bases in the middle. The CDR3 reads CSASLGPRGGEQFF. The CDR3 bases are TGCAGTGCTAGTTTGGGACCCAGAGGGGGTGAGCAGTTCTTC.

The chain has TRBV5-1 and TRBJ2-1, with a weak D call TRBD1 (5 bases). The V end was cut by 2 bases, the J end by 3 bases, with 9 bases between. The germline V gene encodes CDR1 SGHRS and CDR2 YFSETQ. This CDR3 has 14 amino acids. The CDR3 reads CASSFQGDYNEQFF. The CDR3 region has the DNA TGCGCCAGCAGCTTCCAAGGGGACTACAATGAGCAGTTCTTC.

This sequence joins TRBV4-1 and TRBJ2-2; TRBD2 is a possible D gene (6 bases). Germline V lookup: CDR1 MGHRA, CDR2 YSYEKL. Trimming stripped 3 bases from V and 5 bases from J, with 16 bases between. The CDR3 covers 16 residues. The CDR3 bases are TGCGCCAGCAGCCATCATGGCGGGGACGGGACCGGGGAGCTGTTTTTT. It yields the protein CASSHHGGDGTGELFF.

CDR3 DNA sequence: TGTGCCAGCAGCCTGGGACTAGCGCCCGGGGATACGCAGTATTTT. Encoded protein: CASSLGLAPGDTQYF. This chain links TRBV3-1 (or the pseudogene TRBV3-2) with TRBJ2-3; 10 nucleotides match TRBD2. With V trimmed by 4 bases and J by 6 bases, 7 bases remained unmatched. Germline CDR1 is LGHDT and CDR2 is YNNKEL (reference sequence). This CDR3 is 15 amino acids long.

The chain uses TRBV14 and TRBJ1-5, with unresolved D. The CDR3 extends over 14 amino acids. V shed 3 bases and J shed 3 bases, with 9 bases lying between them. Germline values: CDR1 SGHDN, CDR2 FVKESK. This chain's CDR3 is CASSHWQSNQPQHF. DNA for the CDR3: TGTGCCAGCAGCCATTGGCAGTCCAATCAGCCCCAGCATTTT.

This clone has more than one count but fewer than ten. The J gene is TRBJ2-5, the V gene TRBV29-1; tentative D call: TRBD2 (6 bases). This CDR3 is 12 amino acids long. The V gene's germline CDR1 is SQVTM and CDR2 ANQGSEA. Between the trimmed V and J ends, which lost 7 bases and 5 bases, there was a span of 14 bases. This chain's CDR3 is CSGEAVGETQYF. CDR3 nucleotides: TGCAGCGGGGAGGCCGTGGGGGAGACCCAGTACTTC. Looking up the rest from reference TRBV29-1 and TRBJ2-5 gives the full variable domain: SAVISQKPSRDICQRGTSLTIQCQVDSQVTMMFWYRQQPGQSLTLIATANQGSEATYESGFVIDKFPISRPNLTFSTLTVSNMSPEDSSIYLCSGEAVGETQYFGPGTRLLVL.